The subject of this entry is one T cell receptor (beta chain). The target antigen is unknown. This entry is derived from a study of identical twins. V was trimmed by 7 bases and J by 3 bases, leaving 13 bases between them. There are 12 residues in the CDR3. CDR1 is SQVTM, CDR2 ANQGSEA, per germline. TCRdb re-analysed the 5' RACE reads in MiXCR, keeping a single row per CDR3 protein. Seen here are 1.5 million to 2 million distinct CDR3 sequences, less than 35% observed once, and the top ten hold more than 0.25%. General study points: Insertions were reduced in abundant cord blood beta clonotypes but not in memory repertoires. It was cross-sectional statistical analysis, not following the same donors, that the conclusions relied on.

The V and J genes are TRBV29-1 and TRBJ2-7; no clear D gene. The clonotype originates from a newborn girl in good health. Sequenced: cord blood. DNA of the CDR3: TGCAGCGCCACGGGTAGATTCTACGAGCAGTACTTC. It translates to CSATGRFYEQYF.